The rows below give T cell receptor beta chains drawn from one sample of a study of blood T cell repertoires in COVID-19. Some clones are missing from TCRdb's copy, which holds only in-frame ones; the method was immunoSEQ multiplex PCR. The sample consists of approximately 200,000 clones, 80% to 90% of them appearing once. The specimen was peripheral blood. These receptors all stem from a man aged 65-85 years with active or convalescent COVID-19. The CDR3 runs from the conserved cysteine through the conserved F or W. A D gene is named only where the DNA matches it firmly. Rows give clone size only sometimes, using once, few, many, or a class for an expanded clone.

>TRBD2|NA|TRBV5-1|TRBJ2-1
CASSLSGASGTYNEQFF
TGCGCCAGCAGCTTGAGCGGTGCTAGCGGGACCTACAATGAGCAGTTCTTC
>NA|NA|TRBV7-9|TRBJ2-3
CASSLGESRTDTQYF
TGTGCCAGCAGCTTAGGGGAGTCACGCACAGATACGCAGTATTTT
>NA|NA|TRBV7-9|TRBJ1-4
CASSLGGLGAKLFF
TGTGCCAGCAGCTTAGGGGGGCTGGGGGCAAAACTGTTTTTT
>TRBD1|NA|TRBV24-1|TRBJ1-2
CATRGTANGYTF
TGTGCCACCAGGGGGACAGCAAATGGCTACACCTTC
>NA|NA|TRBV2|TRBJ1-3
CASSEARGSGNTIYF
TGTGCCAGCAGTGAAGCGCGCGGGTCTGGAAACACCATATATTTT
>NA|NA|TRBV7-8|TRBJ1-2
CASSPGSGVSYGYTF
TGTGCCAGCAGCCCCGGGTCGGGGGTAAGCTATGGCTACACCTTC
>TRBD1|few|TRBV4-1|TRBJ1-5
CASSQIPGQGNQPQHF
TGCGCCAGCAGCCAAATACCGGGACAGGGAAATCAGCCCCAGCATTTT
>NA|NA|TRBV7-9|TRBJ1-2
CASSPLPHGGPYGYTF
TGTGCCAGCAGCCCCCTTCCCCACGGGGGTCCCTATGGCTACACCTTC
>TRBD1|NA|TRBV19|TRBJ1-2
CASSVRGRDYGYTF
TGTGCCAGTAGTGTGAGGGGGCGCGACTATGGCTACACCTTC
>NA|NA|TRBV6-5|TRBJ1-2
CASSNPGRDYGYTF
TGTGCCAGCAGTAACCCCGGGAGGGACTATGGCTACACCTTC
>TRBD1|NA|TRBV28|TRBJ1-1
CASSELDRQGAAFF
TGTGCCAGCAGCGAACTGGACCGACAGGGTGCTGCTTTCTTT
>TRBD2|NA|TRBV5-4|TRBJ2-2
CASSLASGRNTGELFF
TGTGCCAGCAGCTTGGCTAGCGGGAGGAACACCGGGGAGCTGTTTTTT
>TRBD2|NA|TRBV18|TRBJ2-5
CASSPVGTSGGLPIETQYF
TGTGCCAGCTCACCAGTGGGGACTAGCGGGGGACTACCGATAGAGACCCAGTACTTC
>TRBD2|NA|TRBV10-2|TRBJ2-5
CASSDRSGTSGGKETQYF
TGCGCCAGCAGTGACCGATCTGGGACTAGCGGGGGGAAAGAGACCCAGTACTTC
>NA|NA|TRBV18|TRBJ1-1
CASSPSGTTEAFF
TGTGCCAGCTCCCCTTCGGGTACCACTGAAGCTTTCTTT
>TRBD1|NA|TRBV5-4|TRBJ2-7
CASSYPGQGFYEQYF
TGTGCCAGCAGTTATCCGGGACAGGGGTTCTACGAGCAGTACTTC
>TRBD2|NA|TRBV5-1|TRBJ2-7
CASSLAGGGSYEQYF
TGCGCCAGCAGCTTGGCGGGGGGTGGATCCTACGAGCAGTACTTC
>NA|NA|TRBV19|TRBJ1-5
CASSTPSAPQHF
TGTGCCAGTAGTACCCCGAGCGCGCCCCAGCATTTT
>NA|NA|TRBV10-2|TRBJ2-7
CASRKWTEAYEQYF
TGCGCCAGCAGGAAATGGACGGAGGCCTACGAGCAGTACTTC
>NA|NA|TRBV6-6|TRBJ1-3
CASSRARGRGNTIYF
TGTGCCAGCAGTAGGGCCCGGGGTCGTGGAAACACCATATATTTT
>NA|NA|TRBV12-3/TRBV12-4|TRBJ1-1
CASSFTVNTEAFF
TGTGCCAGCAGTTTTACGGTAAACACTGAAGCTTTCTTT
>TRBD2|NA|TRBV25-1|TRBJ2-3
CASGLAGGSDTQYF
TGTGCCAGCGGACTAGCGGGGGGGTCAGATACGCAGTATTTT
>NA|NA|TRBV4-3|TRBJ2-3
CASSQETAGAITDTQYF
TGCGCCAGCAGCCAAGAAACCGCGGGGGCTATCACAGATACGCAGTATTTT
>NA|NA|TRBV20-1|TRBJ1-5
CSASRQRQRYNQPQHF
TGCAGTGCTAGTCGACAGAGACAACGATACAATCAGCCCCAGCATTTT
>TRBD1|NA|TRBV25-1|TRBJ2-7
CASSGTASEQYF
TGTGCCAGCAGCGGGACAGCAAGCGAGCAGTACTTC
>NA|NA|TRBV20-1|TRBJ1-5
CSAYRVGPQHF
TGCAGTGCCTACAGGGTCGGGCCCCAGCATTTT
>TRBD1|NA|TRBV7-2|TRBJ1-4
CASSLATGGAGKLFF
TGTGCCAGCAGCTTAGCGACAGGGGGCGCAGGGAAACTGTTTTTT
>TRBD1|NA|TRBV7-2|TRBJ2-3
CASSPFWTGGTDTQYF
TGTGCCAGCAGCCCCTTCTGGACAGGGGGCACAGATACGCAGTATTTT
>TRBD2|once|TRBV6-2/TRBV6-3|TRBJ2-7
CASSPAGREGEQYF
TGTGCCAGCAGCCCAGCCGGGCGGGAGGGCGAGCAGTACTTC
>NA|NA|TRBV28|TRBJ2-2
CASRDSTSGGELFF
TGTGCCAGCCGGGACTCGACAAGCGGCGGGGAGCTGTTTTTT
>NA|NA|TRBV29-1|TRBJ1-2
CSVGQGLGGYTF
TGCAGCGTTGGGCAGGGACTGGGTGGCTACACCTTC
>NA|NA|TRBV5-4|TRBJ2-2
CASSSAGTSTGELFF
TGTGCCAGCAGCTCAGCCGGGACAAGCACCGGGGAGCTGTTTTTT
>TRBD1|NA|TRBV5-4|TRBJ1-3
CASSGGQGRDTIYF
TGTGCCAGCAGCGGCGGACAGGGTCGGGACACCATATATTTT
>NA|NA|TRBV24-1|TRBJ1-2
CATQDAAGNYGYTF
TGTGCCACCCAAGACGCTGCGGGTAACTATGGCTACACCTTC
>NA|NA|TRBV6-6|TRBJ1-4
CASRDSGEKLFF
TGTGCCAGCAGGGACAGTGGGGAAAAACTGTTTTTT
>NA|NA|TRBV6-4|TRBJ1-5
CASRKPSRGQPQHF
TGTGCCAGCAGAAAACCTAGCCGGGGTCAGCCCCAGCATTTT
>NA|NA|TRBV3-1/TRBV3-2|TRBJ2-7
CASSQAAGIYEQYF
TGTGCCAGCAGCCAAGCTGCAGGGATATACGAGCAGTACTTC
>NA|NA|TRBV2|TRBJ1-4
CAVARYNEKLFF
TGTGCCGTAGCAAGATATAATGAAAAACTGTTTTTT
>TRBD2|NA|TRBV5-1|TRBJ2-3
CASSLAGLEVDTQYF
TGCGCCAGCAGCTTGGCGGGACTAGAGGTAGATACGCAGTATTTT
>TRBD1|once|TRBV6-5|TRBJ1-1
CASKRQGQNTEAFF
TGTGCCAGCAAACGACAGGGGCAGAACACTGAAGCTTTCTTT
>NA|NA|TRBV11-2|TRBJ1-2
CASSLDFARDGYTF
TGTGCCAGCAGCTTAGATTTTGCCCGAGATGGCTACACCTTC
>TRBD1|NA|TRBV9|TRBJ2-3
CASSASLDRASTDTQYF
TGTGCCAGCAGCGCCTCCCTAGACAGGGCTAGCACAGATACGCAGTATTTT
>TRBD1|NA|TRBV5-8|TRBJ1-2
CASSLGTGVGYTF
TGTGCCAGCAGCTTGGGAACAGGGGTTGGCTACACCTTC
>TRBD2|NA|TRBV3-1/TRBV3-2|TRBJ2-3
CASSQCQREGQGPSTDTQYF
TGTGCCAGCAGCCAGTGCCAGCGGGAGGGCCAAGGCCCTAGCACAGATACGCAGTATTTT
>TRBD1|NA|TRBV18|TRBJ2-2
CASSPPGTGVLSNTGELFF
TGTGCCAGCTCACCACCCGGGACAGGGGTCCTATCGAACACCGGGGAGCTGTTTTTT
>TRBD1|NA|TRBV7-8|TRBJ1-6
CASSLDGQGSVESPLHF
TGTGCCAGCAGCTTAGATGGACAGGGGAGTGTAGAATCACCCCTCCACTTT
>NA|NA|TRBV24-1|TRBJ2-2
CATSDRQKTNTGELFF
TGTGCCACCAGTGATAGACAGAAGACGAACACCGGGGAGCTGTTTTTT
>NA|few|TRBV18|TRBJ2-7
CASSPRASYEQYF
TGTGCCAGCTCACCACGGGCGTCCTACGAGCAGTACTTC
>NA|NA|TRBV11-2|TRBJ2-1
CASGGLDGLVYNEQFF
TGTGCCAGCGGGGGCTTGGACGGACTTGTTTACAATGAGCAGTTCTTC